The table lists the clone carrying this TCR beta chain with a few counts. Its antigen is not known. The repertoire was sequenced with immunoSEQ multiplex PCR; TCRdb's copy has only in-frame clones and lacks some. The sample holds about 3,300 clones, about 72% seen once. This record comes from a study of coeliac disease. The study's findings and limits: Cross-contamination between intraepithelial and lamina propria cells was possible.

V lost 6 bases and J lost 0, with 10 bases in between. This CDR3 region has 14 residues. Per the germline V gene, CDR1 is SGHTS and CDR2 is YDEGEE. The receptor was isolated from a man older than 75 without celiac disease. Material: lymphocytes from the gut lamina propria. This chain connects TRBV5-8 to TRBJ1-3; D remains ambiguous. The CDR3, as DNA: TGTGCCAGCACTCGAGGCCTCTCTGGAAACACCATATATTTT. It specifies CASTRGLSGNTIYF.